This T cell receptor beta chain was found in a study of blood T cell repertoires in COVID-19. Whole-study context: Nucleic acid was either cDNA or gDNA, and it came from T cells, B-cell-depleted T cells, or PBMCs.

The CDR3 spans 13 residues. V was pared by 5 bases and J by 2 bases, with 10 bases between. The germline gives CDR1 MDHEN, CDR2 SYDVKM. Original analysis: Amplifying reference gene primers gave estimates of nucleated cell counts. TCRdb keeps only in-frame clones here, not all; method: immunoSEQ multiplex PCR. Clone size and the V and J calls come from that table; the DNA yielded D and trimming. Of some 200,000 clones listed, around four fifths are singletons. This clone was counted a few times. The chain uses TRBV28 and TRBJ2-7, with D perhaps matching TRBD1 (6 bases). This TCR came from a woman aged 45-60 years who had recovered from COVID-19. The sequencing input was PBMCs or T cells enriched from blood (not recorded which). The CDR3 loop is CASSPGQTYEQYF. Here the CDR3 DNA reads TGTGCCAGCAGTCCCGGACAGACCTACGAGCAGTACTTC.